This note documents a single T cell receptor beta chain sequence. Its antigen is still unknown. This specimen comes from a study of CD8+ T cells in alopecia areata. The wider study: A 6-month period off drug followed tofacitinib, which lasted 6 to 18 months. Study results and caveats: Sequences from scalp samples also cover resident alphabeta T cells of normal skin. There was only one nonresponder, so it was unclear how baseline CD8+ expansion relates to response.

Germline V lookup: CDR1 SQVTM, CDR2 ANQGSEA. The CDR3 is 12 residues long. Losses at the gene ends were 7 bases for V and 14 bases for J; bases not matched to a gene: 13. After isolation, RNA underwent reverse transcription to generate cDNA as the sequencing template. This table comes from immunoSEQ multiplex PCR, and its TCRdb copy is limited to in-frame clones, with some not included. The sample has approximately 280,000 clones, roughly 50% seen once. As for treatment: oral pan-JAK inhibitor, 5-10 mg twice daily. Alopecia areata patients provided lesional scalp punch biopsies and peripheral blood, both collected for the study.

V and J are TRBV29-1 and TRBJ1-2; 10 positions match TRBD1. The sequences come from CD4+ T cells sorted from blood, collected at week 24, from a patient treated with tofacitinib. The sequence was collected from a human donor with alopecia areata. The CDR3 DNA sequence: TGCAGCGCTCGGGACAGGGGATATGTTGATACCTTC. Translating gives CSARDRGYVDTF.